The 17 T cell receptor beta chains reported below all come from one sample, sequenced in a study of tumor-infiltrating lymphocytes in primary liver carcinoma (dated by TCRdb to 2016 to 2017). The instrument given in TCRdb is Illumina HiSeq 2500. TCRbeta-specific cDNA was reverse-transcribed from about 520 ng total RNA using a constant-region primer and ProtoScript II reverse transcriptase. Three nested multiplex PCR rounds, following a slightly modified ARM-PCR procedure, were used to build the TCRbeta libraries. Multiplex TRBV1-TRBV30 forward primers and a Cbeta reverse primer were used in the first two PCR rounds, each of which was run for approximately 11 cycles. Clones were called with MiXCR by TCRdb after fastp trimmed the public reads at Q25, and only in-frame beta chains were retained. Rows are combined by CDR3 protein, so each entry shows the most common genes and DNA. The sample records about 310,000 distinct CDR3 sequences, 60% to 80% of which are singletons. The top ten clones comprise roughly 9% of the sample.

Blood RNA was extracted from unsorted whole blood using TRIzol reagent, and germline DNA was obtained with the DNeasy Blood & Tissue kit. The source material was peripheral blood. The receptors here all came from a middle-aged man with primary liver carcinoma and hepatitis B virus infection.

As concerns this clonotype: The junction shows a germline mismatch at one end, possibly a read error. The chain employs TRBV29-1 and TRBJ1-5, with D hard to call. The V gene's germline CDR1 is SQVTM and CDR2 ANQGSEA. This CDR3 region has 13 residues. CDR3 region: CSVTADSNQSQHF. The CDR3 DNA sequence: TGCAGCGTTACAGCTGATAGCAATCAGTCCCAGCATTTT.

On this clonotype itself: A much bigger clone sits one base away, suggesting this may be a read error. This sequence joins TRBV6-1 and TRBJ2-1, with D tentatively TRBD1 (6 bases). Per the germline V gene, CDR1 is MNHNS and CDR2 is SASEGT. CDR3 size: 17 residues. The CDR3 DNA reads TGTGCCAGCAGTCCAGGGGCAGGGCTCGCTTCCTACACTGAGCAGTTCTTC. It translates to CASSPGAGLASYTEQFF.

There are many counts of this clonotype. This chain connects TRBV4-1 to TRBJ2-7; TRBD2 matches 8 bases. The CDR3 extends over 15 amino acids. Germline CDR1 and CDR2: MGHRA and YSYEKL. Trimming took 4 bases from V and 3 from J; bases not matched to a gene: 8. The CDR3 DNA reads as TGCGCCAGCAGCCGGAGACTAGCGAGTGTCTACGAGCAGTACTTC. Its protein is CASSRRLASVYEQYF.

Worth noting for this clonotype: It may be a read error: a sequence one base away is much more abundant. The V gene is TRBV6-5, the J gene TRBJ2-5; 9 nucleotides agree with TRBD2. CDR3 length: 16 amino acids. Germline V CDR1 and CDR2: MNHEY, SVGAGI. CDR3 DNA sequence: TGTACCAGCAGGCCCCGAGAACTAGCGGGCGGCGGAACCCAGTACTTC. As protein: CTSRPRELAGGGTQYF.

In the case of this clonotype: Germline and junction disagree at one end, which may indicate a read error. This rearrangement joins TRBV29-1 to TRBJ2-1; 9 bases align to TRBD1. The germline CDR1 and CDR2 sequences are SQVTM and ANQGSEA. The CDR3 extends over 15 amino acids. As DNA, the CDR3 is TGCAGTGTTGATATCGGGACAGGGTCCTACAATGGGCAGTTCTTC. Translating it yields CSVDIGTGSYNGQFF.

This clonotype appeared a single time. A much larger clone lies one base from this, so it may be a read error. This chain joins TRBV6-5 and TRBJ2-2; no clear D gene. This CDR3 has 14 residues. Germline V gene lookup returns CDR1 MNHEY and CDR2 SVGAGI. CDR3 in DNA: TGTGCCAGCGGTTACCAAGTCAACACCGGGGAGCTGTTTTTT. It specifies CASGYQVNTGELFF.

J is TRBJ1-4 and V is TRBV5-4; perhaps TRBD1 as D (5 bases). The CDR3 consists of 14 residues. Trimming shortened V by 3 bases and J by 2 bases, and 8 bases separated the two germline ends. The V gene's germline CDR1 is SGHNT and CDR2 YYREEE (reference sequence). In DNA, the CDR3 is TGTGCCAGCAGCTCCTGGGGGACTAATGAAAAACTGTTTTTT. This codes for CASSSWGTNEKLFF. The whole variable domain, filled in from reference TRBV5-4 and TRBJ1-4, reads ETGVTQSPTHLIKTRGQQVTLRCSSQSGHNTVSWYQQALGQGPQFIFQYYREEENGRGNFPPRFSGLQFPNYSSELNVNALELDDSALYLCASSSWGTNEKLFFGSGTQLSVL.

The chain joins TRBV28 to TRBJ1-4; the match to TRBD1 covers 7 bases. V lost 5 bases, J lost 3 bases, and 6 bases stayed unmatched. The CDR3 length is 15 residues. Germline V CDR1 and CDR2: MDHEN, SYDVKM. CDR3 nucleotides: TGTGCCAGCAGTGCCGCAGGGGGGGCTAATGAAAAACTGTTTTTT. Translating it yields CASSAAGGANEKLFF.

The table lists this clonotype with a few counts. The chain joins TRBV5-4 to TRBJ2-3; D might be TRBD2 (6 bases). The CDR3 has 15 amino acids. Trimming took off 4 bases at V and 0 bases at J, with 12 bases between the two ends. Germline CDR1 is SGHNT and CDR2 is YYREEE (reference sequence). CDR3 region: CASSLGRSSTDTQYF. CDR3 DNA sequence: TGTGCCAGCAGCCTGGGGAGGTCTAGCACAGATACGCAGTATTTT. Combining the CDR3 with reference TRBV5-4 and TRBJ2-3 gives the whole variable domain ETGVTQSPTHLIKTRGQQVTLRCSSQSGHNTVSWYQQALGQGPQFIFQYYREEENGRGNFPPRFSGLQFPNYSSELNVNALELDDSALYLCASSLGRSSTDTQYFGPGTRLTVL.

Remarks on this clonotype: A much larger clonotype is one base distant, so this may be a read error. The chain links TRBV4-3 to TRBJ2-3; D tentatively reads TRBD1 or TRBD2 (5 bases each). The CDR3 totals 18 residues. Germline CDR1 reads LGHNA; CDR2 reads YSLEER. CDR3 coding DNA: TGCCCCAGCAGCCAAGATCGATCGGGACGGCAAAGCACAGATACGCAGTATTTT. Its protein product is CPSSQDRSGRQSTDTQYF.

The rearrangement links TRBV12-3 or TRBV12-4 to TRBJ2-3; D not resolved. The V end was cut by 2 bases, the J end by 8 bases, with 11 bases between. The CDR3 loop spans 13 amino acids. CDR3 sequence: CASSLRVSVTQYF. In nucleotides, the CDR3 is TGTGCCAGCAGTTTAAGGGTCTCAGTTACGCAGTATTTT.

This clonotype was seen a handful of times. This rearrangement joins TRBV12-3 or TRBV12-4 to TRBJ1-3; D is perhaps TRBD1 (6 bases). Trimming pared 8 bases from V and 2 bases from J, leaving 13 bases between. This CDR3 has 14 residues. The CDR3 here is CASVRAGAGNTIYF. CDR3 in DNA: TGTGCCAGCGTTCGGGCAGGGGCTGGAAACACCATATATTTT.

This clonotype was counted a single time. This may stem from a read error, because a much larger clone lies one nucleotide away. The chain joins TRBV29-1 to TRBJ2-7; D is unclear. The CDR3 totals 13 residues. Germline loops: CDR1 SQVTM, CDR2 ANQGSEA. V was shortened by 2 bases and J by 5 bases, with 13 bases between the two germline ends. Written as DNA, the CDR3 is TGCAGCGTTGAAAGTCAGGCAATCGACGAGCAGTACTTC. Protein sequence: CSVESQAIDEQYF.

This clonotype was seen repeatedly, ten times or more. The rearrangement links TRBV11-2 to TRBJ2-3, with D unresolved. Germline CDR1 SGHAT, CDR2 FQNNGV. The CDR3 runs to 12 residues. Trimming stripped 5 bases from V and 7 bases from J, with 10 bases between. CDR3 bases: TGTGCCAGCAGCCCTGGGCCCTATACGCAGTATTTT. Its protein product is CASSPGPYTQYF.

This clonotype was picked up many times. The chain uses TRBV12-3 or TRBV12-4 and TRBJ1-5; D might be TRBD1 (5 bases). The CDR3 length is 13 residues. Trimming took 6 bases from V and 5 from J, leaving 11 bases between them. The DNA of the CDR3 is TGTGCCAGCAGGGATCTAGGGGATCAGCCCCAGCATTTT. Encoded protein: CASRDLGDQPQHF.

Remarks on this clonotype: Given a much more abundant clone one base away, this may be a read error. This chain uses TRBV29-1 with TRBJ2-3; tentative D call: TRBD2 (5 bases). CDR1 is SQVTM and CDR2 is ANQGSEA in the germline V gene. This CDR3 contains 16 residues. Trimming cost V 8 bases and J 0 bases, with 21 bases left between them. The CDR3 here is CSLDGVAITSTDTQYF. In DNA, the CDR3 is TGCAGCCTCGACGGAGTAGCGATCACTAGCACAGATACGCAGTATTTT.

Remarks on this clonotype: A much larger clonotype is one base distant, so this may be a read error. The gene calls are TRBV12-3 or TRBV12-4 and TRBJ1-3; D is ambiguous. This CDR3 has 14 amino acids. The CDR3 DNA follows: TGTGCCAGCAGTTTAACGGGAGCTGGAAACATCATATATTTT. Translating gives CASSLTGAGNIIYF.